This TCR beta chain is from a study of siplizumab effects on memory and regulatory T cells. Broader study findings: Tregs proliferating in siplizumab cultures lacked confirmation of their suppressive function. A major contribution to the alloresponse seemed to be made by naive T cells, which seemed more diverse than memory cells.

For this clone: What it recognizes is unknown.

Trimming at V came to 10 bases and at J to 5 bases, leaving 4 bases not matched to a gene. Germline V gene sequence: CDR1 LNHDA, CDR2 SQIVND (reference sequence). The CDR3 consists of 13 residues. A roughly 6-day coculture at 37°C was performed with the mixed lymphocyte reaction cells. For every sample, roughly 94,000 TCR templates were assayed. Generated by immunoSEQ multiplex PCR, the TCRdb table keeps only in-frame clones and is missing some. The table lists about 10,000 clones, around 45% of them singletons, with around 10% in the top ten. The sample was CFSE-low (dividing) CD8+ T cells sorted from an allogeneic mixed lymphocyte reaction. The gene calls are TRBV19 and TRBJ2-3; 12 positions agree with TRBD2. This TCR derives from a human donor in good health; the cells came from an allogeneic mixed lymphocyte reaction. In DNA, the CDR3 is TGTGCCACTCGACTAGCGGGGGAAGATACGCAGTATTTT. Translating it yields CATRLAGEDTQYF.